This TCR beta chain was identified during a study of blood T cell repertoires in COVID-19. Study as a whole: Sites across the United States, Italy and Spain contributed samples from acute and convalescent COVID-19. The analysed material was cDNA or gDNA that came from T cells, B-cell-depleted T cells, or PBMCs.

Under the authors' procedure: Amplification with reference gene primers provided the estimates of nucleated cell counts. TCRdb's table, derived via immunoSEQ multiplex PCR, lists solely in-frame clones and lacks some. V and J calls and clone size are given by that table; D and trimming were obtained from the DNA. The table lists around 460,000 clones, 70% to 90% of them singletons. Seattle patients were enrolled during active infection and followed longitudinally. This CDR3 spans 15 amino acids. J was trimmed by 9 bases and V by 4 bases; bases with no gene match: 14. Germline V gives CDR1 SQVTM, CDR2 ANQGSEA.

The material sequenced was peripheral blood. The TCR was taken from a man aged 18 to 30 with COVID-19, enrolled during active disease. The chain combines TRBV29-1 with TRBJ2-5, with 10 bases identical to TRBD2. CDR3: CSVALLLVAGGPQYF. CDR3 coding DNA: TGCAGCGTTGCCCTCCTCCTGGTAGCGGGAGGCCCCCAGTACTTC.